This T cell receptor (beta chain) was recorded in a study of graft-versus-host responses after intestinal transplantation. V lost 4 bases, J lost 5 bases, and 8 bases lay in between. There are 12 residues in the CDR3. Germline lookup yields CDR1 KGHSH and CDR2 LQKENI. Investigators treated the graft tissue so that it released intraepithelial and lamina propria lymphocytes. Libraries were prepared by immunoSEQ multiplex PCR; TCRdb keeps only in-frame clonotypes and omits some of them. The profile shows 17,000 or so clones, around 82% of them singletons. This chain connects TRBV18 to TRBJ1-1; no firm D call. This TCR came from a human patient who received an intestinal transplant, so some T cells may come from the graft donor. The specimen was ileum tissue, collected 17 days after transplant. CDR3: CASSRGETEAFF. The CDR3 DNA reads TGTGCCAGCTCACGAGGAGAGACTGAAGCTTTCTTT.